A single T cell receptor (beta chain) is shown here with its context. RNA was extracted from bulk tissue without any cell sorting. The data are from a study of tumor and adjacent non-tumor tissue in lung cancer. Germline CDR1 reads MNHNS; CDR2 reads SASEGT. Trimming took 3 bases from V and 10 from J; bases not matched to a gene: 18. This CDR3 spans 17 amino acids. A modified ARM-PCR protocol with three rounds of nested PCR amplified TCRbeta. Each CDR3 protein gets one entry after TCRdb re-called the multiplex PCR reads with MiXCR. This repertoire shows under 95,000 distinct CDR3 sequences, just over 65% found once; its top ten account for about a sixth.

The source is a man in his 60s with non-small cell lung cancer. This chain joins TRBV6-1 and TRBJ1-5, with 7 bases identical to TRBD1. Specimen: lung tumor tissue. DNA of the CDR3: TGTGCCAGCAGTGACGACTTACGGACAGGTGGAGCGGGACCCCAGCATTTT. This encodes CASSDDLRTGGAGPQHF.